These 17 T cell receptor beta chains share one sample of origin, sequenced in a study of T cell responses to AZD1222 COVID-19 vaccine. This table comes from immunoSEQ multiplex PCR, and its TCRdb copy is limited to in-frame clones, with some not included. The sample yields around 90,000 clones, roughly 89% seen once. Sequences were derived from peripheral blood, sampled on day 0 of MenACWY control vaccination. These receptors were collected from an adult in good health.

The chain links TRBV5-4 to TRBJ2-7; 9 nucleotides align to TRBD2. The CDR3 sequence is 20 residues long. The trim removed 2 bases at V and 2 bases at J, leaving 20 bases unmatched. The germline V gene encodes CDR1 SGHNT and CDR2 YYREEE (reference sequence). CDR3: CASSLRLFPWGGRGPYEQYF. For the CDR3, the DNA is TGTGCCAGCAGCTTAAGGCTGTTCCCCTGGGGCGGGAGGGGTCCCTACGAGCAGTACTTC.

The chain employs TRBV18 and TRBJ1-1, with unresolved D. Germline assignment: CDR1 KGHSH and CDR2 LQKENI. V dropped 1 base and J dropped 4 bases, with 10 bases sitting between them. The CDR3 has 14 residues. The CDR3 bases are TGTGCCAGCTCACCACGGGGTAGTGCCACTGAAGCTTTCTTT. Its protein product is CASSPRGSATEAFF.

This clone was picked up a small number of times. The V and J genes are TRBV5-1 and TRBJ2-7; 8 bases align to TRBD2. Germline CDR1 SGHRS, CDR2 YFSETQ. After removal of 8 bases from V and 3 bases from J, the junction contained 10 bases not matched to a gene. This CDR3 comprises 14 residues. CDR3 residues: CASTSGSMGYEQYF. DNA of the CDR3: TGCGCCAGTACGAGCGGGAGTATGGGCTACGAGCAGTACTTC.

The CDR3 region has the DNA TGCGCCAGCAGCTTGGGGACAGGGGCGAGGAATTCACCCCTCCACTTT. Translating gives CASSLGTGARNSPLHF. V and J are TRBV5-1 and TRBJ1-6, with 9 nucleotides matching TRBD1. The germline gives CDR1 SGHRS, CDR2 YFSETQ. The length of the CDR3 is 16 residues. After removal of 0 bases from V and 7 bases from J, the junction contained 5 bases not matched to a gene.

The V gene is TRBV5-1, the J gene TRBJ2-1; TRBD2 matches at 7 bases. Germline loops: CDR1 SGHRS, CDR2 YFSETQ. The CDR3 totals 17 residues. V trimming: 4 bases; J trimming: 4 bases; junction bases outside the gene matches: 14. CDR3 residues: CASSITGGGWDYNEQFF. The CDR3 DNA reads as TGCGCCAGCAGCATAACCGGGGGAGGGTGGGATTACAATGAGCAGTTCTTC. The entire variable domain, with the rest obtained from reference TRBV5-1 and TRBJ2-1, is as follows: KAGVTQTPRYLIKTRGQQVTLSCSPISGHRSVSWYQQTPGQGLQFLFEYFSETQRNKGNFPGRFSGRQFSNSRSEMNVSTLELGDSALYLCASSITGGGWDYNEQFFGPGTRLTVL.

The chain combines TRBV15 with TRBJ1-1; D remains unclear. The V end was cut by 0 bases, the J end by 4 bases, with 3 bases between. Germline CDR1 and CDR2: LNHNV and YYDKDF (reference sequence). The CDR3 runs to 12 residues. The CDR3 reads CATSREGTEAFF. Written as DNA, the CDR3 is TGTGCCACCAGCAGAGAGGGCACTGAAGCTTTCTTT.

This sequence joins TRBV6-5 and TRBJ2-1; TRBD2 agrees at 13 bases. CDR3 length: 15 residues. V lost 7 bases to trimming and J lost 4 bases; unmatched junction nucleotides: 4. Germline lookup yields CDR1 MNHEY and CDR2 SVGAGI. CDR3 sequence reads: CASTGLAGIYNEQFF. DNA of the CDR3: TGTGCCAGCACGGGACTAGCGGGGATTTACAATGAGCAGTTCTTC.

The chain uses TRBV24-1 and TRBJ1-5; D is unclear. The CDR3 covers 14 residues. CDR1 and CDR2 from the germline V gene are KGHDR and SFDVKD. Trimming took off 3 bases at V and 6 bases at J, with 11 bases between the two ends. In nucleotides, the CDR3 is TGTGCCACCAGTGATCCCGGGGAAGGTCAGCCCCAGCATTTT. The encoded protein is CATSDPGEGQPQHF.

The chain carries TRBV15 and TRBJ1-3; D not certain. V was cut by 1 base and J by 2 bases, with 12 bases left in between. Germline V gene data show CDR1 as LNHNV and CDR2 as YYDKDF (reference sequence). The CDR3 extends over 16 amino acids. The DNA of the CDR3 is TGTGCCACCAGCAGAGGAGGCAGGTCTACTGGAAACACCATATATTTT. This codes for CATSRGGRSTGNTIYF.

The chain couples TRBV2 to TRBJ2-7; D not certain. Trimming took 0 bases from V and 0 from J, leaving 9 bases between them. CDR3 length: 15 residues. CDR1 is SNHLY and CDR2 is FYNNEI in the germline V gene. CDR3: CASSEALPSSYEQYF. CDR3 nucleotides: TGTGCCAGCAGTGAAGCGCTGCCGAGCTCCTACGAGCAGTACTTC.

The chain employs TRBV6-5 and TRBJ2-5; 7 bases agree with TRBD1. Germline CDR1 MNHEY, CDR2 SVGAGI. V shed 7 bases and J 1 base; nucleotides not matched to a gene: 3. The CDR3 has 13 amino acids. The CDR3 DNA is TGTGCCAGCACCCGGGACAGCCAAGAGACCCAGTACTTC. Its translation is CASTRDSQETQYF.

This chain joins TRBV3-1 (or the pseudogene TRBV3-2) and TRBJ1-4; no firm D call. V shed 0 bases and J shed 8 bases, with 13 bases lying between them. This CDR3 is built from 15 residues. Germline assignment: CDR1 LGHDT and CDR2 YNNKEL (reference sequence). This chain's CDR3 is CASSQEGGVGEKLFF. The CDR3 nucleotides are TGTGCCAGCAGCCAAGAGGGCGGGGTAGGGGAAAAACTGTTTTTT.

The chain links TRBV6-2 or TRBV6-3 to TRBJ2-5, with 10 bases matching TRBD1. Looked up from germline, CDR1 is MNHEY and CDR2 is SVGEGT. Trimming removed 6 bases from V and 5 bases from J; junction bases left unmatched: 15. CDR3 length: 17 residues. DNA for the CDR3: TGTGCCAGCAGCCTCGACAGGGGGCCCCTCAGGGAGGAGACCCAGTACTTC. Translating it yields CASSLDRGPLREETQYF.

The J gene is TRBJ2-5, the V gene TRBV7-2, with D possibly matching TRBD2 (7 bases). This CDR3 comprises 14 residues. The V gene lost 2 bases and the J gene lost 5 bases, with 12 bases spanning the gap. Germline V gene sequence: CDR1 SGHTA, CDR2 FQGNSA. As DNA, the CDR3 is TGTGCCAGCAGCTTATCAAGGGGGGGTGAGACCCAGTACTTC. This codes for CASSLSRGGETQYF.

This clone was recorded only once. The chain is built from TRBV19 and TRBJ2-7; 7 bases are shared with TRBD2. The CDR3 is 16 residues long. The V gene end was trimmed by 3 bases and the J gene end by 6 bases; junction bases not matched to a gene: 14. Germline assignment: CDR1 LNHDA and CDR2 SQIVND (reference sequence). CDR3 coding DNA: TGTGCCAGTAGTATGGCGGGGAGACTAGCTACGGGCGAGCAGTACTTC. It is translated as CASSMAGRLATGEQYF.

The gene calls are TRBV5-6 and TRBJ2-7, with D maybe TRBD2 (6 bases). Trimming pared 4 bases from V and 0 bases from J, leaving 14 bases between. CDR1 and CDR2 from the germline V gene are SGHDT and YYEEEE. The CDR3 runs 15 residues. The DNA for the CDR3 is TGTGCCAGCAGCCCAGGCGGGACGGGCTCCTACGAGCAGTACTTC. Encoded protein: CASSPGGTGSYEQYF.

The rearrangement uses TRBV2 and TRBJ1-4, with 8 bases identical to TRBD1. The CDR3 is made up of 15 amino acids. Germline CDR1 reads SNHLY; CDR2 reads FYNNEI. Trimming removed 6 bases from V and 5 bases from J; junction bases left unmatched: 8. The CDR3, as DNA: TGTGCCAGCAGGGCCGGACAGGGACCAAATGAAAAACTGTTTTTT. Translating it yields CASRAGQGPNEKLFF.